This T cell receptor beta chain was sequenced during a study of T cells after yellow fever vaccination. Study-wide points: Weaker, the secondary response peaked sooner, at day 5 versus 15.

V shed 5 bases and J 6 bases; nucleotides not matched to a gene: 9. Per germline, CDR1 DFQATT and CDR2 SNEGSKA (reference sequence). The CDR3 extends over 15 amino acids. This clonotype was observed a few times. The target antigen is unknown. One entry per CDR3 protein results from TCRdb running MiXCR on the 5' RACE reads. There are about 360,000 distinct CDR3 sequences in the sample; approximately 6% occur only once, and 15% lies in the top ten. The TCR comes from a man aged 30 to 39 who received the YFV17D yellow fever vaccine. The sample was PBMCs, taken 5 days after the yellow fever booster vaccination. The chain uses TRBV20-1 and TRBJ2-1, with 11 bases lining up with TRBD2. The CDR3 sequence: CSAPKGTSGFNEQFF. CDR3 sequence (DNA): TGCAGTGCTCCTAAAGGGACTAGCGGCTTCAATGAGCAGTTCTTC.